This T cell receptor beta chain was sequenced in a study of cytomegalovirus exposure and HLA in healthy donors. Points from the study as a whole: There were several of the most significant clusters that appeared linked to common viral pathogens in a later analysis. Some highly shared sequence variants likely arose as a pipeline artifact. Later on, an analysis tied 15,000 to 20,000 TCR beta sequences to HLA alleles at 0.05 false discovery rate. Associated with cytomegalovirus, according to the listing, were some 180 TCR beta chains.

The sample holds one count of this clone. Antigen: not known. Trimming took 3 bases from V and 7 from J; bases not matched to a gene: 6. This CDR3 comprises 14 residues. The germline V gene has CDR1 SGHRS and CDR2 YFSETQ. PCR was performed using 60 Vbeta and 13 Jbeta primers. Produced via immunoSEQ multiplex PCR; TCRdb's table is partial and in-frame only. The table has over 150,000 clones, roughly 85% seen once; the top ten hold 1%. The sequenced material came from PBMCs. The chain carries TRBV5-1 and TRBJ1-2; TRBD1 matches at 10 bases. This clonotype was obtained from a boy younger than 10 in good health and CMV-seronegative. The CDR3 DNA reads as TGCGCCAGCAGCTCCACGACAGGGGGCTTTGGCTACACCTTC. This gives the protein CASSSTTGGFGYTF.